This T cell receptor beta chain comes out of a study of T cell repertoires in cytomegalovirus infection. Whole-study context: HLA-B-restricted CMV epitopes that are well studied, plus recently identified HLA-C-restricted ones, were used by the study. CMV infection and matching HLA type were both indicated by public TCR beta signatures. General study results and limits: The study found HLA-C-restricted CMV-specific TCR beta clonotypes dominating the ex vivo response.

This clonotype has more than one count but fewer than ten. Antigen: not known. Germline CDR1 and CDR2: SGHTA and FQGNSA. V lost 3 bases, J lost 8 bases, and 8 bases stayed unmatched. This CDR3 is 15 amino acids long. In TCRdb, the reads were re-called with MiXCR into one record per CDR3 protein. In the table there are approximately 340,000 distinct CDR3 sequences, 25% to 30% of which are singletons. Sample: cultured PBMCs, taken from culture after CMV antigen stimulation. The chain recombines TRBV7-2 with TRBJ2-1; 9 bases match TRBD1. This sequence originates from a human donor in good health (CMV status not recorded). Some clones in this sample may be carry-over from other donors' samples. CDR3 DNA: TGTGCCAGCAGCTTGGACAGGGGTCTTTTGGATGAGCAGTTCTTC. Its protein is CASSLDRGLLDEQFF.